The T cell receptor (beta chain) under discussion was sequenced for a study of cytomegalovirus exposure and HLA in healthy donors. As regards this clone: Its specificity is not known.

Findings and caveats of the study: Immune exposure data for these donors was limited to CMV serostatus. For cytomegalovirus status, the classifier reportedly gave diagnoses with high specificity and sensitivity.

Germline loops: CDR1 SGDLS, CDR2 YYNGEE. Trimming pared 0 bases from V and 3 bases from J, leaving 16 bases between. The length of the CDR3 is 16 residues. The PCR contained 60 Vbeta and 13 Jbeta primers. Clones were read by immunoSEQ multiplex PCR, and TCRdb kept only the in-frame ones, dropping some. The top ten clones hold 7.2% of a sample with approximately 74,000 clones, 70% to 85% of them seen once. The chain uses TRBV9 and TRBJ2-7; the D is unclear. This TCR was sampled from a woman aged 40 to 50 in good health and CMV-seronegative. Sequencing was performed on PBMCs. The CDR3 DNA is TGTGCCAGCAGCGTAGCTACCAGCGCAAGCTACTACGAGCAGTACTTC. This codes for CASSVATSASYYEQYF.